This TCR beta chain was sequenced for a study of blood T cell repertoires in COVID-19. About the research overall: Acute and convalescent COVID-19 specimens originated in the United States, Italy and Spain. T cells, B-cell-depleted T cells, or PBMCs provided the cDNA or gDNA that served as material.

Trimming shortened V by 0 bases and J by 7 bases, and 15 bases separated the two germline ends. This CDR3 is built from 14 residues. CDR1 is GTSNPN, CDR2 SVGIG, per germline (reference sequence). As processed by the authors: The assay estimated nucleated cells by amplifying reference gene primers. Libraries were prepared by immunoSEQ multiplex PCR; TCRdb keeps only in-frame clonotypes and omits some of them. V, J and clone size are those of that table, while D and trimming were read from the DNA. The sample carries 300,000 or so clones, 75% to 90% recorded once. The gene calls are TRBV30 and TRBJ1-2; D perhaps matches TRBD1 (5 bases). The origin of this receptor is a woman between 35 and 50 years old with acute or convalescent COVID-19. Sample: peripheral blood. The chain's CDR3 is CAWSVILGEGGYTF. CDR3 sequence (DNA): TGTGCCTGGAGTGTAATACTAGGGGAGGGTGGCTACACCTTC.